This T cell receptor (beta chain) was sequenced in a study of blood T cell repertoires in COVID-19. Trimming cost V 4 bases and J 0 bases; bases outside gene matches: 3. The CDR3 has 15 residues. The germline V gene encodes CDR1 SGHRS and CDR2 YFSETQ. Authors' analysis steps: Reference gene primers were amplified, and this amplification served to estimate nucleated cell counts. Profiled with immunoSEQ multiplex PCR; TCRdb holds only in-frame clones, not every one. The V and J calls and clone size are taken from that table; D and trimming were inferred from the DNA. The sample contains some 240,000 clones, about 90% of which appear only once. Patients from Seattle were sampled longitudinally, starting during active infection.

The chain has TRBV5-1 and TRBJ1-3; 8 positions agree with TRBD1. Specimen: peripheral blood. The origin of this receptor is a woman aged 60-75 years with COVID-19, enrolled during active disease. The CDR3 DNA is TGCGCCAGCAGCCCAGGGGGCGGCTCTGGAAACACCATATATTTT. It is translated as CASSPGGGSGNTIYF.